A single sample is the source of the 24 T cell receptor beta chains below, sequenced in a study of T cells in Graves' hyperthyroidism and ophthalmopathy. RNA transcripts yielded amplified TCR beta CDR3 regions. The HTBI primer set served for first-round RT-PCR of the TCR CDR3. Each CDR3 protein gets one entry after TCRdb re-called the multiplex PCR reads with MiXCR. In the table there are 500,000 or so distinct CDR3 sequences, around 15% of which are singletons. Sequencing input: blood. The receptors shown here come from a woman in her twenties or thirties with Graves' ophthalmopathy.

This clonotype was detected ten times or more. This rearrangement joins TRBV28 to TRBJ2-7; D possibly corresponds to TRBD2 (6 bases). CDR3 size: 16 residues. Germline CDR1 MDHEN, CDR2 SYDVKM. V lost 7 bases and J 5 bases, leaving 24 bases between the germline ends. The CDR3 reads CASKGRTRPDSHEQYF. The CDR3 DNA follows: TGTGCCAGCAAGGGGAGGACAAGGCCCGATTCCCACGAGCAGTACTTC.

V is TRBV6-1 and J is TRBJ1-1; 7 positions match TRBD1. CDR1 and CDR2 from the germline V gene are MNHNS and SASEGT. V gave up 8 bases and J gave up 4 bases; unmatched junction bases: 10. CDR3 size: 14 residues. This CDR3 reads CASLGTTGITEAFF. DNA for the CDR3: TGTGCCAGCCTAGGTACGACAGGGATCACTGAAGCTTTCTTT.

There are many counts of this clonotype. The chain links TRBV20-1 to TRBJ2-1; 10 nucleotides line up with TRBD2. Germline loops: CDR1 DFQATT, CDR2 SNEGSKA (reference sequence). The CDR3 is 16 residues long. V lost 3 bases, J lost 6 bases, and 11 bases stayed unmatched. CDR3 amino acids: CSASAPLAGSSNEQFF. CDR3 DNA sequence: TGCAGTGCTAGTGCCCCACTAGCGGGATCGAGCAATGAGCAGTTCTTC.

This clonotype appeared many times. The CDR3 sequence is CASSQAGQTNTGELFF. CDR3 nucleotides: TGTGCCAGCAGCCAAGCGGGACAGACGAACACCGGGGAGCTGTTTTTT. The V gene is TRBV3-1, the J gene TRBJ2-2, with 7 positions matching TRBD1. The CDR3 extends over 16 amino acids. Germline V gene sequence: CDR1 LGHDT, CDR2 YNNKEL (reference sequence). V was pared by 1 base and J by 0 bases, with 2 bases of the junction left unmatched.

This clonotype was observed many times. The CDR3 reads CASSMGRLNYEQYF. The DNA of the CDR3 is TGTGCCAGCAGTATGGGACGGCTTAACTACGAGCAGTACTTC. This chain connects TRBV7-6 to TRBJ2-7; D is tentatively TRBD1 or TRBD2 (5 bases each). Trimming took 6 bases from V and 3 from J, leaving 15 bases between them. The germline CDR1 and CDR2 sequences are SGHVS and FNYEAQ. The length of the CDR3 is 14 residues.

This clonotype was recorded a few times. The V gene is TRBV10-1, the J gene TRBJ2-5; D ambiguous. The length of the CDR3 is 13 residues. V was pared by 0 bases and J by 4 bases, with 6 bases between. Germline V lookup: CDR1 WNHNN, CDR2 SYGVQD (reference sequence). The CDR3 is CASSESYGETQYF. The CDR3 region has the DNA TGCGCCAGCAGTGAGTCGTATGGAGAGACCCAGTACTTC.

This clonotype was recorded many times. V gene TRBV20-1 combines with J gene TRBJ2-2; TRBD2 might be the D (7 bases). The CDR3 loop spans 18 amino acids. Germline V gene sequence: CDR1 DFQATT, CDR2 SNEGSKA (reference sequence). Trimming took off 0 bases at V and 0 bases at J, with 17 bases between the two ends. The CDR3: CSARDRGARLSNTGELFF. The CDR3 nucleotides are TGCAGTGCTAGAGATCGGGGGGCGCGTTTGTCGAACACCGGGGAGCTGTTTTTT.

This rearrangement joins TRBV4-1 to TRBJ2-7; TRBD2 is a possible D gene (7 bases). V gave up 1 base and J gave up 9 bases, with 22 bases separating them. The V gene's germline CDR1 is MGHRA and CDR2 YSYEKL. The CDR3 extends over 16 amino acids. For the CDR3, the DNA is TGCGCCAGCAGCCAAGGGTCGAGGGAGGGGGGATTGGGGCAGTACTTC. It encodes CASSQGSREGGLGQYF.

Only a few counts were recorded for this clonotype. The CDR3 DNA reads as TGTGCCAGCAGCTTGAGACAGGGGGGAACAACCGGGGAGCTGTTTTTT. Amino acid sequence: CASSLRQGGTTGELFF. This chain uses TRBV7-9 with TRBJ2-2, with 9 bases that match TRBD1. With V trimmed by 3 bases and J by 5 bases, 7 bases remained unmatched. The CDR3 length is 16 residues. Germline CDR1 is SEHNR and CDR2 is FQNEAQ (reference sequence).

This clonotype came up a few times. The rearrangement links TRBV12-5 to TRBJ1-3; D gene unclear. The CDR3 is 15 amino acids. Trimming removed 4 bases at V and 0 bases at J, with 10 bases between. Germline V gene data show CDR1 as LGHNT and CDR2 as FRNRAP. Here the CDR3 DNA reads TGTGCTAGTGGTTCCATTACATTCTCTGGAAACACCATATATTTT. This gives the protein CASGSITFSGNTIYF.

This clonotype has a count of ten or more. The CDR3 sequence: CASREGANVLTF. The CDR3 nucleotides read TGTGCCAGCAGGGAAGGGGCCAACGTCCTGACTTTC. The V and J genes are TRBV28 and TRBJ2-6, with D hard to call. V dropped 6 bases and J dropped 4 bases, with 4 bases sitting between them. The CDR3 is made up of 12 amino acids. Germline CDR1 MDHEN, CDR2 SYDVKM.

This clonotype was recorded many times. CDR3 DNA sequence: TGTGCCAGCAGCCAGGGGACAGAGGGCCTAAGCAATCAGCCCCAGCATTTT. It encodes CASSQGTEGLSNQPQHF. The chain combines TRBV11-2 with TRBJ1-5, with TRBD1 identical over 7 bases. The CDR3 runs 17 residues. From germline, CDR1 is SGHAT and CDR2 FQNNGV. The junction had 11 bases not matched to a gene; V was cut back by 5 bases and J by 1 base.

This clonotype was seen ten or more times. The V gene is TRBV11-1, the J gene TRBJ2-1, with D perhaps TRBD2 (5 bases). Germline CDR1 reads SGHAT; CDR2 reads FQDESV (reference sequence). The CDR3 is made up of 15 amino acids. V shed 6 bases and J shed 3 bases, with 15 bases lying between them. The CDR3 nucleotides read TGTGCCAGCAGTCCCGTCGCGGGCTTCTACAATGAGCAGTTCTTC. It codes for CASSPVAGFYNEQFF.

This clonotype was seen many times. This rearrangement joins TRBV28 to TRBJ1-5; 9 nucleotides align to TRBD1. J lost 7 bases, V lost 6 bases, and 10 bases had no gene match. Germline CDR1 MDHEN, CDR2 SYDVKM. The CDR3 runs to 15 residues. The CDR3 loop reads CASRLDRGGEQPQHF. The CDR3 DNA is TGTGCCAGCAGACTGGACAGGGGAGGAGAACAGCCCCAGCATTTT.

The CDR3: CASSTSISGKPPYEQYF. The CDR3 region has the DNA TGTGCCAGCAGCACATCGATTAGCGGGAAGCCTCCCTACGAGCAGTACTTC. The V and J genes are TRBV28 and TRBJ2-7; 8 positions agree with TRBD2. This CDR3 region has 17 residues. Germline V gene lookup returns CDR1 MDHEN and CDR2 SYDVKM. The V gene end was trimmed by 6 bases and the J gene end by 2 bases; junction bases not matched to a gene: 15.

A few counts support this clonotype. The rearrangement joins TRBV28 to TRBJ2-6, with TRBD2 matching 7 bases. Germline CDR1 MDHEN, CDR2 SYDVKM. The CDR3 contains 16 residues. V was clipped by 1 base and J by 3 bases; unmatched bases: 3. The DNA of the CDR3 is TGTGCCAGCAGTTTATTTTCGGGAGGTGGGGCCAACGTCCTGACTTTC. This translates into CASSLFSGGGANVLTF.

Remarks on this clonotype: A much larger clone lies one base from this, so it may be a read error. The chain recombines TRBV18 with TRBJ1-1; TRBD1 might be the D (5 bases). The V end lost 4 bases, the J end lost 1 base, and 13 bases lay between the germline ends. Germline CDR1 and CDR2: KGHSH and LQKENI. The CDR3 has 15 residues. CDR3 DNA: TGTGCCAGCTCACTATGGGGCAGGCCGAACACTGAAGCTTTCTTT. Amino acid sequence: CASSLWGRPNTEAFF.

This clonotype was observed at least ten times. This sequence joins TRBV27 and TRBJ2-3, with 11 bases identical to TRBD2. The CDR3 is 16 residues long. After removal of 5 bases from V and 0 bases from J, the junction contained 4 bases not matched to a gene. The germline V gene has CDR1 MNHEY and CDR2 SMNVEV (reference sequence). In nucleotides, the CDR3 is TGTGCCAGCAGTGAGGGGACTAGCGGTAGCACAGATACGCAGTATTTT. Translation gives CASSEGTSGSTDTQYF.

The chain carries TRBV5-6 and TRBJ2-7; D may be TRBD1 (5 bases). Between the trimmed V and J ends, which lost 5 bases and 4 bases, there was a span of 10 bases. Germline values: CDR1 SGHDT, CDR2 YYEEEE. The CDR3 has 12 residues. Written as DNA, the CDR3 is TGTGCCAGCAGATCAGGGCGGTACGAGCAGTACTTC. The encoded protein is CASRSGRYEQYF.

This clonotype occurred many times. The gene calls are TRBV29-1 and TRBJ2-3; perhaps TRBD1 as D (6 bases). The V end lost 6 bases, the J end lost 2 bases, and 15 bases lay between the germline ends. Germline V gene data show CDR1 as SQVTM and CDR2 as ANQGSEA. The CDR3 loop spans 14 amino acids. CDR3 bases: TGCAGCGTGCCTTCAGGGGCAACCACAGATACGCAGTATTTT. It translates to CSVPSGATTDTQYF.

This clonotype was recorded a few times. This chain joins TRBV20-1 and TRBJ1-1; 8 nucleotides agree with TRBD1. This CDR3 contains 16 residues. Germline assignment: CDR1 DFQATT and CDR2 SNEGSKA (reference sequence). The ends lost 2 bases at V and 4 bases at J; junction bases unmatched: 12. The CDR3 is CSARQGARLVTTEAFF. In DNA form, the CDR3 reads TGCAGTGCTAGACAGGGGGCGCGGTTAGTGACCACTGAAGCTTTCTTT.

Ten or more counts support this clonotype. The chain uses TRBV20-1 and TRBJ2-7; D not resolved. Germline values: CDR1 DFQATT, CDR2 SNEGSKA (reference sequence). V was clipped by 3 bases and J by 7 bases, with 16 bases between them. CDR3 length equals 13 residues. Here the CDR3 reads CSARLVGVREQYF. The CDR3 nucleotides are TGCAGTGCTAGGCTCGTGGGTGTTCGGGAGCAGTACTTC.

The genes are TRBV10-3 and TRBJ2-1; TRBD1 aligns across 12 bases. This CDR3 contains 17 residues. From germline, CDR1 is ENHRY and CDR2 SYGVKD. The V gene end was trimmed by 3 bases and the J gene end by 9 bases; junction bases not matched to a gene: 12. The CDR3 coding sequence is TGTGCCATCAGTGAACCCGGACCGGGACAGGGGGCGTCTGAGCAGTTCTTC. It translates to CAISEPGPGQGASEQFF.

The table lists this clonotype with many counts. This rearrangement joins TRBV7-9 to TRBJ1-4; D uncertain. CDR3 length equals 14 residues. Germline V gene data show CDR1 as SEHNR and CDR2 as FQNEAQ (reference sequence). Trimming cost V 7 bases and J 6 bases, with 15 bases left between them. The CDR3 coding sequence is TGTGCCAGCACCCAAGCGGGCTTTTATGAAAAACTGTTTTTT. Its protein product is CASTQAGFYEKLFF.